The next 8 T cell receptor beta chains were all read from a single sample in a study of CD8+CD57+ T cells in acquired aplastic anemia. Selection for sequencing was limited to patients who had shown CD8+CD57+ cell expansion by flow cytometry. Using genomic DNA as the template, TCR beta VDJ and CDR3 profiling was carried out. One entry per CDR3 protein results from TCRdb running MiXCR on the reads. The top ten hold roughly 30% of the sample, which has 130,000 or so distinct CDR3 sequences, 45% to 60% seen once. Sequencing was carried out using sorted CD4+, CD8+, or CD8+CD57+ T cells (not recorded which) from PBMCs. These TCRs come from a human donor with aplastic anemia.

In its sample, this clonotype was seen many times. The rearrangement joins TRBV7-2 to TRBJ1-6; no definite D call. Trimming removed 1 base at V and 7 bases at J, with 5 bases between. CDR3 size: 13 residues. Per germline, CDR1 SGHTA and CDR2 FQGNSA. The CDR3 DNA is TGTGCCAGCAGCTTAGTGATCAATTCACCCCTCCACTTT. It is translated as CASSLVINSPLHF.

The gene calls are TRBV5-1 and TRBJ2-7; no clear D gene. Trimming took 0 bases from V and 4 from J, leaving 14 bases between them. The CDR3 consists of 15 residues. Germline V CDR1 and CDR2: SGHRS, YFSETQ. The CDR3 sequence: CASSLESVRIYEQYF. In nucleotides, the CDR3 is TGCGCCAGCAGCTTGGAGTCGGTCAGGATATACGAGCAGTACTTC.

There are a few counts of this clonotype. This chain uses TRBV27 with TRBJ2-7; D possibly uses TRBD1 or TRBD2 (6 bases each). V lost 3 bases, J lost 7 bases, and 13 bases lay in between. CDR1 is MNHEY and CDR2 is SMNVEV in the germline V gene (reference sequence). The CDR3 is 13 amino acids. The CDR3 here is CASSFKGGREQYF. DNA for the CDR3: TGTGCCAGCAGTTTCAAGGGGGGCAGAGAGCAGTACTTC.

Only a few counts were recorded for this clonotype. The genes are TRBV15 and TRBJ1-2; 8 nucleotides agree with TRBD1. V was pared by 4 bases and J by 6 bases, with 4 bases of the junction left unmatched. CDR3 length: 13 amino acids. The germline gives CDR1 LNHNV, CDR2 YYDKDF (reference sequence). This CDR3 reads CATSKGQGDGYTF. The CDR3 DNA is TGTGCCACCAGCAAAGGACAGGGCGATGGCTACACCTTC.

V usage is TRBV11-3 and J usage is TRBJ2-5; no clear D. V lost 5 bases and J lost 4, with 14 bases in between. CDR1 and CDR2 (germline): SGHNT, YENEEA. The CDR3 loop spans 14 amino acids. Here the CDR3 DNA reads TGTGCCAGCAGCCGTTGGGCGCGTCCAGAGACCCAGTACTTC. It translates to CASSRWARPETQYF.

Points on this clonotype: A junction boundary mismatches the germline segment, possibly from a read error. The J gene is TRBJ2-7, the V gene TRBV6-1, with a possible D match to TRBD1 (6 bases). Germline loops: CDR1 MNHNS, CDR2 SASEGT. The CDR3 runs 12 residues. The CDR3 here is CASSGPGHRADF. The CDR3 coding sequence is TGTGCCAGCAGTGGACCGGGACACCGCGCGGACTTC.

This clonotype was seen a handful of times. The genes are TRBV15 and TRBJ2-7, with a weak D call TRBD2 (5 bases). The CDR3 runs 15 residues. Trimming removed 1 base from V and 1 base from J, with 11 bases in between. The germline V gene encodes CDR1 LNHNV and CDR2 YYDKDF (reference sequence). The CDR3 sequence: CATSRVNRGSYEQYF. CDR3 DNA: TGTGCCACCAGCAGAGTCAACCGGGGTTCCTACGAGCAGTACTTC. Complete variable domain (other parts from reference TRBV15 and TRBJ2-7): DAMVIQNPRYQVTQFGKPVTLSCSQTLNHNVMYWYQQKSSQAPKLLFHYYDKDFNNEADTPDNFQSRRPNTSFCFLDIRSPGLGDTAMYLCATSRVNRGSYEQYFGPGTRLTVT.

The genes are TRBV9 and TRBJ2-2; TRBD2 might be the D (5 bases). Per germline, CDR1 SGDLS and CDR2 YYNGEE. The CDR3 has 14 residues. Trimming pared 6 bases from V and 3 bases from J, leaving 12 bases between. The CDR3 bases are TGTGCCAGCACACTCTACGGGGACACCGGGGAGCTGTTTTTT. Translating it yields CASTLYGDTGELFF. Variable domain in full (rest from reference TRBV9 and TRBJ2-2): DSGVTQTPKHLITATGQRVTLRCSPRSGDLSVYWYQQSLDQGLQFLIQYYNGEERAKGNILERFSAQQFPDLHSELNLSSLELGDSALYFCASTLYGDTGELFFGEGSRLTVL.